The 32 T cell receptor beta chains given below trace back to one sample, sequenced in a study of regulatory T cells in long-lasting Graves disease. Arm-PCR of CDR3 regions and iRepertoire HTBI primers were used to build TCR beta libraries. One entry per CDR3 protein, called by TCRdb with MiXCR from the multiplex PCR reads. The repertoire has nearly 350,000 distinct CDR3 sequences, roughly 21% of them found once; the top ten carry less than 35%. Described time point: persistent/refractory GD, antithyroid drugs over 5 years with positive TRAb. PBMCs were the source of the RNA used for TCR sequencing. The specimen comprised peripheral blood mononuclear cells (PBMCs), sampled when the disease was refractory, from a patient treated with antithyroid drugs. The receptors derive from a female donor with Graves disease.

This clonotype came up a few times. The chain joins TRBV19 to TRBJ1-5; D unresolved. Germline assignment: CDR1 LNHDA and CDR2 SQIVND (reference sequence). The CDR3 contains 15 residues. V was clipped by 3 bases and J by 2 bases, with 11 bases between them. The CDR3: CASSIEGSRNQPQHF. The DNA for the CDR3 is TGTGCCAGTAGTATCGAGGGTTCCCGCAATCAGCCCCAGCATTTT.

This clonotype was detected ten times or more. The rearrangement links TRBV7-8 to TRBJ1-5; possible D gene TRBD1, 5 bases. CDR1 and CDR2 (germline): SGHVS, FQNEAQ. V was trimmed by 3 bases and J by 6 bases, leaving 12 bases between them. CDR3 length: 14 amino acids. In DNA form, the CDR3 reads TGTGCCAGCAGCTTGGCAGGGTCAAGTCAGCCCCAGCATTTT. Translating gives CASSLAGSSQPQHF.

This clonotype was observed at least ten times. The J gene is TRBJ2-5, the V gene TRBV7-8; possibly TRBD1 for D (6 bases). Trimming removed 1 base at V and 6 bases at J, with 15 bases between. This CDR3 contains 15 residues. CDR1 SGHVS and CDR2 FQNEAQ come from the germline V gene. The CDR3 protein is CASSLGQQGAKTQYF. As DNA, the CDR3 is TGTGCCAGCAGCTTAGGTCAACAGGGTGCGAAGACCCAGTACTTC.

Worth noting for this clonotype: Being one base from a much bigger clone, this may be a read error. The V and J genes are TRBV11-2 and TRBJ2-5; D is perhaps TRBD2 (6 bases). Judging by the DNA end, TRBJ2-1 fits better; the J call may be wrong. From germline, CDR1 is SGHAT and CDR2 FQNNGV. The CDR3 sequence is 15 residues long. The CDR3 DNA reads as TGTGCCAGCAGCTTAAGGGCGGGAAGAGTCGATGAGCAGTTCTTC. This translates into CASSLRAGRVDEQFF.

The table lists this clonotype with many counts. This rearrangement joins TRBV29-1 to TRBJ1-1; tentative D call: TRBD1 (5 bases). Trimming stripped 2 bases from V and 6 bases from J, with 13 bases between. The CDR3 extends over 13 amino acids. CDR1 is SQVTM and CDR2 is ANQGSEA in the germline V gene. Here the CDR3 reads CSVEQGHGAEAFF. CDR3 coding DNA: TGCAGCGTTGAACAGGGCCACGGGGCTGAAGCTTTCTTT.

This clonotype occurred many times. The chain employs TRBV11-3 and TRBJ1-1; 7 nucleotides align to TRBD1. CDR3 size: 13 residues. CDR1 and CDR2 (germline): SGHNT, YENEEA. Trimming at V came to 3 bases and at J to 4 bases, leaving 2 bases not matched to a gene. CDR3 in amino acids: CASSFAGGTEAFF. DNA for the CDR3: TGTGCCAGCAGCTTCGCAGGGGGCACTGAAGCTTTCTTT.

The chain uses TRBV7-2 and TRBJ2-7, with D hard to call. Germline values: CDR1 SGHTA, CDR2 FQGNSA. This CDR3 has 17 residues. V gave up 0 bases and J gave up 2 bases, with 17 bases separating them. The CDR3 here is CASSLAFGHLQPYEQYF. CDR3 sequence (DNA): TGTGCCAGCAGCTTAGCCTTCGGGCATCTACAGCCCTACGAGCAGTACTTC.

With respect to this clonotype: The junction departs from the called germline gene at one end, perhaps through a read error. This sequence joins TRBV5-1 and TRBJ2-6; perhaps D is TRBD1 or TRBD2 (5 bases each). The CDR3 consists of 15 residues. CDR1 and CDR2 (germline): SGHRS, YFSETQ. The CDR3 reads CASSLDLSGANALIF. CDR3 DNA sequence: TGCGCCAGCAGCTTGGACCTCTCCGGGGCCAACGCCCTGATTTTC.

This clonotype turned up a few times. Given the absence of the conserved phenylalanine or tryptophan at the CDR3 end, a read error is likely. CDR3 in DNA: TGTGCCAGCAGCCTACCAGGGGGGGCTGGCGCTGAAGCTTTCTCT. Translation gives CASSLPGGAGAEAFS. The genes are TRBV4-2 and TRBJ1-1; 7 nucleotides match TRBD1. J gave up 6 bases and V 4 bases, and 11 bases lay outside the gene matches. CDR3 length: 15 residues. CDR1 and CDR2 from the germline V gene are LGHNA and YNFKEQ.

This clonotype appeared many times. This CDR3 reads CASSHTGNYGYTF. In DNA, the CDR3 is TGTGCCAGCAGCCATACAGGCAACTATGGCTACACCTTC. The rearrangement links TRBV3-1 to TRBJ1-2; D may be TRBD1 (5 bases). This CDR3 is 13 amino acids long. Germline assignment: CDR1 LGHDT and CDR2 YNNKEL (reference sequence). V shed 3 bases and J shed 2 bases, with 7 bases lying between them.

This clonotype was recorded at least ten times. The V gene is TRBV11-3, the J gene TRBJ2-7; D unclear. The V gene lost 3 bases and the J gene lost 5 bases, with 5 bases spanning the gap. The CDR3 is made up of 11 amino acids. The germline CDR1 and CDR2 sequences are SGHNT and YENEEA. In DNA, the CDR3 is TGTGCCAGCAGCTTCGGACACGAGCAGTACTTC. It specifies CASSFGHEQYF.

Many counts were recorded for this clonotype. A junction boundary mismatches the germline segment, possibly from a read error. The chain is built from TRBV2 and TRBJ1-6; 7 nucleotides agree with TRBD1. The CDR3 is 15 amino acids. The germline gives CDR1 SNHLY, CDR2 FYNNEI. CDR3 bases: TGTGCCAGCAGGGAAGGGACAGCGGAGAATTCACCCCTCCACTTT. Translation gives CASREGTAENSPLHF.

At least ten counts were recorded for this clonotype. The chain has TRBV12-5 and TRBJ2-7, with D unresolved. CDR1 is LGHNT and CDR2 is FRNRAP in the germline V gene. V lost 5 bases, J lost 6 bases, and 11 bases lay in between. CDR3 length equals 12 residues. CDR3 sequence reads: CASGGDGGEQYF. The CDR3 DNA is TGTGCTAGTGGTGGGGATGGTGGCGAGCAGTACTTC.

There are many counts of this clonotype. The V call is TRBV5-1, the J call TRBJ1-4; 8 bases are a match to TRBD1. Germline CDR1 reads SGHRS; CDR2 reads YFSETQ. The V gene end was trimmed by 4 bases and the J gene end by 10 bases; junction bases not matched to a gene: 12. This CDR3 is built from 15 residues. Here the CDR3 reads CASSTTDRGIGKLFF. CDR3 DNA: TGCGCCAGCAGCACTACTGACAGGGGTATTGGAAAACTGTTTTTT.

In regard to this clonotype: A far larger clone is only one base removed, so a read error is likely. The rearrangement joins TRBV6-2 or TRBV6-3 to TRBJ1-5; the D is unclear. The CDR3 loop spans 13 amino acids. V shed 6 bases and J shed 9 bases, with 15 bases lying between them. The germline V gene encodes CDR1 MNHEY and CDR2 SVGEGT. DNA of the CDR3: TGTGCCAGCAGCTTGAGGCCGTGGCGGCCCCAGCATTTT. It translates to CASSLRPWRPQHF.

V is TRBV7-9 and J is TRBJ2-2; 7 bases map to TRBD2. This CDR3 is built from 15 residues. CDR1 is SEHNR and CDR2 is FQNEAQ in the germline V gene (reference sequence). V lost 1 base, J lost 3 bases, and 2 bases stayed unmatched. This CDR3 is CASSLGGGYTGELFF. The CDR3, as DNA: TGTGCCAGCAGCTTAGGCGGGGGATACACCGGGGAGCTGTTTTTT. Together with reference TRBV7-9 and TRBJ2-2, the CDR3 gives the full variable domain: DTGVSQNPRHKITKRGQNVTFRCDPISEHNRLYWYRQTLGQGPEFLTYFQNEAQLEKSRLLSDRFSAERPKGSFSTLEIQRTEQGDSAMYLCASSLGGGYTGELFFGEGSRLTVL.

A remark on this clonotype: One base away lies a much larger clone, so this may be a sequencing read error. The chain uses TRBV2 and TRBJ2-7; possible D gene TRBD2, 6 bases. This CDR3 contains 14 residues. Trimming removed 8 bases at V and 6 bases at J, with 20 bases between. In germline, CDR1 is SNHLY, CDR2 FYNNEI. The CDR3 reads CASETGGALREQYV. The DNA for the CDR3 is TGTGCCAGCGAGACCGGGGGTGCTCTTCGCGAGCAGTACGTC.

The J gene is TRBJ2-7, the V gene TRBV9, with 8 nucleotides matching TRBD2. This CDR3 contains 16 residues. The V gene end was trimmed by 5 bases and the J gene end by 5 bases; junction bases not matched to a gene: 15. Germline values: CDR1 SGDLS, CDR2 YYNGEE. Here the CDR3 DNA reads TGTGCCAGCAGTGGAACCTCGGGGGGGGTAATCAACGAGCAGTACTTC. Translating it yields CASSGTSGGVINEQYF.

V gene TRBV12-3 or TRBV12-4 combines with J gene TRBJ1-2; 8 bases align to TRBD1. With 5 bases clipped from V and 8 bases from J, the junction kept 10 bases outside the gene matches. The CDR3 runs to 14 residues. The CDR3: CASSADRGARGYTF. The CDR3 region has the DNA TGTGCCAGCAGTGCCGACAGGGGCGCGAGAGGCTACACCTTC.

J is TRBJ2-5 and V is TRBV5-6, with TRBD1 as a possible D gene (5 bases). CDR3 length equals 16 residues. Trimming pared 4 bases from V and 2 bases from J, leaving 18 bases between. CDR1 and CDR2 from the germline V gene are SGHDT and YYEEEE. The CDR3 DNA reads TGTGCCAGCAGCCCCCGGACAACGATCCTTCAAGAGACCCAGTACTTC. Translation gives CASSPRTTILQETQYF.

The J gene is TRBJ2-1, the V gene TRBV6-1; D is possibly TRBD1 (5 bases). V lost 5 bases and J lost 0, with 11 bases in between. From germline, CDR1 is MNHNS and CDR2 SASEGT. The length of the CDR3 is 15 residues. The CDR3, as DNA: TGTGCCAGCAGTCCAGGGTCGAGCTCCTACAATGAGCAGTTCTTC. Translated: CASSPGSSSYNEQFF.

The table lists this clonotype with a few counts. V and J are TRBV7-3 and TRBJ1-2; TRBD1 matches 7 bases. In germline, CDR1 is SGHTA, CDR2 FQGTGA. Losses at the gene ends were 5 bases for V and 5 bases for J; bases not matched to a gene: 5. The CDR3 covers 13 residues. The CDR3, as DNA: TGTGCCAGCAGCCCGGGGACAGAATATGGCTACACCTTC. This encodes CASSPGTEYGYTF.

The sample holds many counts of this clonotype. The chain employs TRBV13 and TRBJ2-2, with 12 bases that match TRBD1. V trimming: 5 bases; J trimming: 4 bases; junction bases outside the gene matches: 8. Germline V gene lookup returns CDR1 PRHDT and CDR2 FYEKMQ (reference sequence). This CDR3 region has 17 residues. CDR3 bases: TGTGCCAGCAGCGATCAGGGACAGGGGGCGATCACCGGGGAGCTGTTTTTT. Its translation: CASSDQGQGAITGELFF.

The sample holds many counts of this clonotype. The genes are TRBV27 and TRBJ2-5, with a possible D match to TRBD1 (6 bases). The germline V gene has CDR1 MNHEY and CDR2 SMNVEV (reference sequence). There are 15 residues in the CDR3. Trimming took 6 bases from V and 5 from J, leaving 19 bases between them. The CDR3 reads CASRDRAYSWETQYF. The CDR3, as DNA: TGTGCCAGCAGGGACAGAGCCTACTCTTGGGAGACCCAGTACTTC.

This clonotype was detected ten times or more. V is TRBV11-2 and J is TRBJ1-3; D call uncertain. The germline V gene encodes CDR1 SGHAT and CDR2 FQNNGV. The CDR3 consists of 15 residues. Trimming took 6 bases from V and 3 from J, leaving 15 bases between them. The CDR3 here is CASSSLTRDGNTIYF. As DNA, the CDR3 is TGTGCCAGCAGTTCCCTGACAAGAGATGGAAACACCATATATTTT.

This clonotype has more than one count but fewer than ten. The J gene is TRBJ2-7, the V gene TRBV7-2; 8 bases align to TRBD1. The CDR3 is 15 residues long. V shed 5 bases and J 1 base; nucleotides not matched to a gene: 7. Germline CDR1 and CDR2: SGHTA and FQGNSA. The CDR3 sequence is CASSPGQGNSYEQYF. CDR3 in DNA: TGTGCCAGCAGCCCCGGACAGGGAAATTCCTACGAGCAGTACTTC. The entire variable domain, with the rest obtained from reference TRBV7-2 and TRBJ2-7, is as follows: GAGVSQSPSNKVTEKGKDVELRCDPISGHTALYWYRQSLGQGLEFLIYFQGNSAPDKSGLPSDRFSAERTGGSVSTLTIQRTQQEDSAVYLCASSPGQGNSYEQYFGPGTRLTVT.

The rearrangement joins TRBV3-1 to TRBJ2-7; 7 nucleotides match TRBD2. Germline V CDR1 and CDR2: LGHDT, YNNKEL (reference sequence). The CDR3 has 16 amino acids. V gave up 4 bases and J gave up 0 bases; unmatched junction bases: 9. This chain's CDR3 is CASSPTKGLYSYEQYF. The CDR3 DNA is TGTGCCAGCAGCCCCACCAAGGGACTATACTCCTACGAGCAGTACTTC.

In this sample, this clonotype turned up once. The chain couples TRBV20-1 to TRBJ2-5; D is uncertain. There are 14 residues in the CDR3. Germline V gene lookup returns CDR1 DFQATT and CDR2 SNEGSKA (reference sequence). V lost 3 bases to trimming and J lost 0 bases, with 11 bases between them. The CDR3 DNA follows: TGCAGTGCTAGTTACTTGCTGAACCAAGAGACCCAGTACTTC. Amino acid sequence: CSASYLLNQETQYF.

The genes are TRBV20-1 and TRBJ2-7; 9 positions agree with TRBD2. V shed 5 bases and J 0 bases; nucleotides not matched to a gene: 17. The CDR3 length is 18 residues. The germline CDR1 and CDR2 sequences are DFQATT and SNEGSKA (reference sequence). CDR3 DNA sequence: TGCAGTGCTCCATTATCGGGACTAGCAGCGTATCCCTCCTACGAGCAGTACTTC. Its translation: CSAPLSGLAAYPSYEQYF.

This clonotype was seen repeatedly, ten times or more. The chain recombines TRBV2 with TRBJ1-5; weak D call: TRBD1 (5 bases). The V end was cut by 6 bases, the J end by 6 bases, with 6 bases between. The CDR3 length is 11 residues. Germline CDR1 and CDR2: SNHLY and FYNNEI. CDR3 DNA: TGTGCCAGCAGCGGGGGTCAGCCCCAGCATTTT. Protein sequence: CASSGGQPQHF.

This clonotype was recorded many times. The chain employs TRBV28 and TRBJ1-2; D is unresolved. With 7 bases removed from V and 7 bases from J, the gap between germline ends came to 4 bases. CDR3 length: 9 residues. Germline CDR1 MDHEN, CDR2 SYDVKM. Written as DNA, the CDR3 is TGTGCCAGCATCCTTGGCTACACCTTC. Protein: CASILGYTF.

A remark on this clonotype: This sequence may be a read error, since a much larger clone differs from it by one base. This chain links TRBV28 with TRBJ2-7, with D maybe TRBD2 (6 bases). This CDR3 has 13 residues. Germline V gene data show CDR1 as MDHEN and CDR2 as SYDVKM. Written as DNA, the CDR3 is TGTGCCAGCAGTCCCCTCGAGGACTACGGGCAGTACTTC. Its protein is CASSPLEDYGQYF.